This TCR beta chain emerged from a study of cytomegalovirus exposure and HLA in healthy donors. Notes on the study in general: A later analysis showed TCR association rates differing by HLA locus, peaking at DRB1 and lowest at HLA-C.

CDR3 length: 16 residues. The germline gives CDR1 LNHDA, CDR2 SQIVND (reference sequence). The trim removed 5 bases at V and 6 bases at J, leaving 8 bases unmatched. About this clone itself: The antigen is undetermined.

Researchers ran the PCR with 60 Vbeta and 13 Jbeta primers. Produced via immunoSEQ multiplex PCR; TCRdb's table is partial and in-frame only. The sample lists about 140,000 clones, 76% occurring once. This sequence was found in a man aged 35 to 55 in good health and CMV-seronegative. The sample comprised PBMCs. This chain connects TRBV19 to TRBJ2-3; TRBD2 agrees at 13 bases. The CDR3 bases are TGTGCCAGTAGTGAGACTAGCGGGGGGCCCTTGGATACGCAGTATTTT. Residues: CASSETSGGPLDTQYF.